This T cell receptor beta chain was observed in a study of neoadjuvant anti-PD-1 for oral cavity cancer. Trimming cost V 8 bases and J 9 bases, with 23 bases left between them. CDR1 and CDR2 (germline): MDHEN, SYDVKM. This CDR3 is 15 amino acids long. Patients had newly diagnosed, untreated stage II-IVA oral cavity squamous cell carcinoma. Generated by immunoSEQ multiplex PCR, the TCRdb table keeps only in-frame clones and is missing some. The table has about 5,700 clones, roughly 60% seen once; the top ten hold 7.5% to 9.5%. The material sequenced was tumor tissue, taken before nivolumab (anti-PD-1) treatment. The chain uses TRBV28 and TRBJ2-1; D is possibly TRBD1 (5 bases). This TCR derives from a person between 40 and 85 years old with oral cavity squamous cell carcinoma. In nucleotides, the CDR3 is TGTGCCAGCCGACCGGACACCCCTCGCCAGGGTGAGCAGTTCTTC. Its protein is CASRPDTPRQGEQFF.